Each of the 17 T cell receptor beta chains below was sequenced from the same sample in a study of T cell repertoires in cytomegalovirus infection (dated by TCRdb to 2018 to 2020). No antigen has been identified for these receptors. Explained via the paper, the treatment or condition label denotes: in vitro stimulation with specific CMV peptide epitopes to enrich CMV-specific T cells. Instrument on record: Illumina HiSeq 1500. TCRdb passed the public sequencing reads through fastp at Q25 and MiXCR, retaining productive beta sequences. Here each entry gathers all rows of one CDR3 protein and keeps the most common genes and DNA. For this sample there are around 750,000 distinct CDR3 sequences; about 30% appear just once. Jointly, the top ten make up about an eighth of the sample. This specimen consisted of cultured CD8+ T cells from PBMCs, obtained from culture after CMV antigen stimulation. Receptors were obtained from a human donor in good health (CMV status not recorded). Some clones in this sample may be carry-over from other donors' samples.

For the CDR3, the DNA is TGTGCCAGCAGTCCCCCCCCCGGGACGACTAATGCTTTCTTT. Amino acids: CASSPPPGTTNAFF. The chain links TRBV27 to TRBJ1-1; TRBD1 might be the D (5 bases). The CDR3 contains 14 residues. Trimming took 5 bases from V and 11 from J, leaving 21 bases between them. Germline values: CDR1 MNHEY, CDR2 SMNVEV (reference sequence).

This clonotype turned up a few times. V and J are TRBV12-5 and TRBJ1-1; tentatively, D is TRBD1 (5 bases). Germline V lookup: CDR1 LGHNT, CDR2 FRNRAP. CDR3 length: 15 amino acids. V gave up 3 bases and J gave up 4 bases, with 15 bases separating them. The DNA of the CDR3 is TGTGCTAGTGGTTTCCAGGGAATCGGGTCCACTGAAGCTTTCTTT. It specifies CASGFQGIGSTEAFF.

This clonotype was counted only a few times. The chain employs TRBV6-1 and TRBJ1-2; TRBD1 matches at 9 bases. The CDR3 length is 16 residues. With V trimmed by 2 bases and J by 4 bases, 8 bases remained unmatched. The germline CDR1 and CDR2 sequences are MNHNS and SASEGT. This CDR3 is CASSESGTGLIYGYTF. CDR3 nucleotides: TGTGCCAGCAGTGAATCCGGGACAGGGTTGATCTATGGCTACACCTTC.

CDR3 loop: CASSLSNRAAEQYF. The CDR3 bases are TGTGCCAGCAGCTTATCGAACAGGGCCGCCGAGCAGTACTTC. The V call is TRBV7-9, the J call TRBJ2-7, with D possibly TRBD1 on 6 matching bases. Germline values: CDR1 SEHNR, CDR2 FQNEAQ (reference sequence). The length of the CDR3 is 14 residues. V was shortened by 2 bases and J by 6 bases, with 14 bases between the two germline ends.

The V call is TRBV19, the J call TRBJ1-3; 8 nucleotides align to TRBD1. This CDR3 contains 15 residues. CDR1 and CDR2 (germline): LNHDA, SQIVND (reference sequence). With 6 bases clipped from V and 4 bases from J, the junction kept 8 bases outside the gene matches. CDR3 sequence (DNA): TGTGCCAGTAGCGGACAGGGTATTTCCGGAAACACCATATATTTT. It specifies CASSGQGISGNTIYF. Full variable domain (outside the CDR3, taken from reference TRBV19 and TRBJ1-3): DGGITQSPKYLFRKEGQNVTLSCEQNLNHDAMYWYRQDPGQGLRLIYYSQIVNDFQKGDIAEGYSVSREKKESFPLTVTSAQKNPTAFYLCASSGQGISGNTIYFGEGSWLTVV.

CDR3 sequence (DNA): TGTGCCAGCAGGACTAGCGGGGGGCCGGCAGATACGCAGTATTTT. The encoded protein is CASRTSGGPADTQYF. The chain combines TRBV6-1 with TRBJ2-3, with 13 nucleotides matching TRBD2. This CDR3 region has 15 residues. V gave up 6 bases and J gave up 4 bases; unmatched junction bases: 4. Germline CDR1 and CDR2: MNHNS and SASEGT.

This clonotype was seen a single time. The J gene is TRBJ2-5, the V gene TRBV9, with D tentatively TRBD1 (5 bases). Germline CDR1 SGDLS, CDR2 YYNGEE. The V gene lost 1 base and the J gene lost 4 bases, with 14 bases spanning the gap. The CDR3 loop spans 15 amino acids. The CDR3 DNA is TGTGCCAGCAGCGTAAGTGGGGCCCTTGGAGAGACCCAGTACTTC. It codes for CASSVSGALGETQYF.

This clonotype was seen only a few times. The chain carries TRBV12-3 or TRBV12-4 and TRBJ1-1; 7 bases match TRBD1. This CDR3 spans 15 amino acids. The ends lost 4 bases at V and 0 bases at J; junction bases unmatched: 5. CDR3 DNA: TGTGCCAGCAGTTCCCGGAGGGGGCTGAACACTGAAGCTTTCTTT. It specifies CASSSRRGLNTEAFF.

The chain combines TRBV27 with TRBJ1-1, with D possibly being TRBD1 (6 bases). Trimming took 6 bases from V and 6 from J, leaving 17 bases between them. This CDR3 spans 14 amino acids. Germline CDR1 reads MNHEY; CDR2 reads SMNVEV (reference sequence). CDR3 sequence reads: CASSRDKGGSEAFF. CDR3 DNA: TGTGCCAGCAGCAGGGACAAGGGAGGTTCTGAAGCTTTCTTT.

A few counts support this clonotype. The V call is TRBV2, the J call TRBJ2-7; tentatively, D is TRBD1 or TRBD2 (5 bases each). This CDR3 spans 13 amino acids. The V gene lost 2 bases and the J gene lost 7 bases, with 12 bases spanning the gap. Germline V gene lookup returns CDR1 SNHLY and CDR2 FYNNEI. The CDR3 DNA follows: TGTGCCAGCAGTGAATGGCGAGAGGGGGAGCAGTACGTC. It specifies CASSEWREGEQYV.

This chain connects TRBV9 to TRBJ1-1; D unresolved. This CDR3 is 15 amino acids long. Per germline, CDR1 SGDLS and CDR2 YYNGEE. V was cut by 0 bases and J by 8 bases, with 17 bases left in between. DNA for the CDR3: TGTGCCAGCAGCGTAGTAGGTTGGGGTACCCCCGAAGCTTTCTTT. It codes for CASSVVGWGTPEAFF.

This clonotype was counted at least ten times. The chain has TRBV7-6 and TRBJ1-1, with unresolved D. V gave up 5 bases and J gave up 11 bases, with 15 bases separating them. The CDR3 runs to 12 residues. CDR1 is SGHVS and CDR2 is FNYEAQ in the germline V gene. The CDR3 DNA is TGTGCCAGCAGCCCCGCTGGGGTGGAGGCTTTCTTT. It codes for CASSPAGVEAFF. Variable domain in full (rest from reference TRBV7-6 and TRBJ1-1): GAGVSQSPRYKVTKRGQDVALRCDPISGHVSLYWYRQALGQGPEFLTYFNYEAQQDKSGLPNDRFSAERPEGSISTLTIQRTEQRDSAMYRCASSPAGVEAFFGQGTRLTVV.

The chain links TRBV12-3 or TRBV12-4 to TRBJ2-4; no clear D gene. The ends were cut back, 5 bases at V and 4 bases at J, with 9 bases in the middle. There are 13 residues in the CDR3. CDR3 bases: TGTGCCAGCAGTACCCGGAGTAAAAACATTCAGTACTTC. It is translated as CASSTRSKNIQYF.

The CDR3 DNA reads TGTGCCAGCAAGTTGTTGACTAGCGGGGGGTACACAGATACGCAGTATTTT. Protein: CASKLLTSGGYTDTQYF. The gene calls are TRBV12-3 or TRBV12-4 and TRBJ2-3; TRBD2 matches 13 bases. The CDR3 sequence is 17 residues long. V gave up 7 bases and J gave up 2 bases; unmatched junction bases: 9.

This clonotype showed up just a few times. J is TRBJ2-1 and V is TRBV7-6; 8 bases are a match to TRBD1. The germline V gene encodes CDR1 SGHVS and CDR2 FNYEAQ. CDR3 length equals 18 residues. Trimming cost V 0 bases and J 6 bases; bases outside gene matches: 13. The CDR3 loop reads CASSLASGRGQGGNEQFF. CDR3 DNA sequence: TGTGCCAGCAGCTTAGCGTCGGGTCGTGGACAGGGAGGCAATGAGCAGTTCTTC.

This clonotype has only a few counts. The CDR3 sequence: CASTPGTLNQPQHF. The CDR3 nucleotides are TGTGCCAGTACCCCCGGGACACTTAATCAGCCCCAGCATTTT. The V call is TRBV19, the J call TRBJ1-5, with D tentatively TRBD1 (6 bases). CDR1 is LNHDA and CDR2 is SQIVND in the germline V gene (reference sequence). The germline V and J ends were trimmed by 7 bases and 4 bases, with 14 bases remaining between them. CDR3 size: 14 residues.

This clonotype has a handful of counts. The gene calls are TRBV14 and TRBJ1-2, with a tentative D call TRBD1 (5 bases). CDR3 size: 14 residues. The germline V and J ends were trimmed by 4 bases and 4 bases, with 13 bases remaining between them. The germline V gene has CDR1 SGHDN and CDR2 FVKESK. The DNA of the CDR3 is TGTGCCAGCAGCCCCGGGGGAGACAGCTATGGCTACACCTTC. Translated, it gives CASSPGGDSYGYTF.